Listed below are T cell receptor beta chains from one sample, sequenced in a study of blood T cells in healthy people across ages. TCRdb independently ran MiXCR on the 5' RACE reads; one entry per CDR3 protein. The data show 790,000 or so distinct CDR3 sequences, 45% to 70% seen once. Sequencing used blood. The receptors here all came from a man in his forties or fifties in good health. Each CDR3 is given without its conserved first and last residue. Clone size is stated in some rows and not others, as once, few, many or a class when expanded.

cdr3_aa: ASSPGLREGEETQY
v_call: TRBV9
j_call: TRBJ2-5
clone_size: NA

cdr3_aa: ASQPDGGGDEQY
v_call: TRBV25-1
j_call: TRBJ2-7
clone_size: few

cdr3_aa: ASNRDRKETQY
v_call: TRBV6-5
j_call: TRBJ2-5
clone_size: NA

cdr3_aa: ASSLGGDLETQY
v_call: TRBV7-3
j_call: NA
clone_size: few

cdr3_aa: ASSLRRDSNYGYT
v_call: TRBV14
j_call: TRBJ1-2
clone_size: NA

cdr3_aa: AGSGSKSGTNNEQF
v_call: TRBV2
j_call: TRBJ2-1
clone_size: NA

cdr3_aa: AISEHLRTQY
v_call: TRBV10-3
j_call: TRBJ2-3
clone_size: NA

cdr3_aa: ASSPLGQTHSYEQY
v_call: TRBV7-2
j_call: TRBJ2-7
clone_size: NA

cdr3_aa: ASSLAGVVYEQY
v_call: TRBV7-9
j_call: TRBJ2-7
clone_size: few

cdr3_aa: ASSFSGTSQGETQY
v_call: TRBV5-1
j_call: TRBJ2-5
clone_size: NA

cdr3_aa: SASLGEKQY
v_call: TRBV20-1
j_call: TRBJ2-7
clone_size: medium-sized

cdr3_aa: ASSAHPNPDGAGGYT
v_call: TRBV9
j_call: TRBJ1-2
clone_size: NA

cdr3_aa: SVVPLRDEQF
v_call: TRBV29-1
j_call: TRBJ2-1
clone_size: few

cdr3_aa: ASSPGGGGGNEQF
v_call: TRBV9
j_call: TRBJ2-1
clone_size: few

cdr3_aa: ASSRRGTTNTGELF
v_call: TRBV3-1
j_call: TRBJ2-2
clone_size: NA

cdr3_aa: ASSSPTSGSQEQY
v_call: TRBV11-2
j_call: TRBJ2-7
clone_size: NA

cdr3_aa: ASSWGEGSAKNIQY
v_call: TRBV5-5
j_call: TRBJ2-4
clone_size: few

cdr3_aa: ASSLEQGAGETQY
v_call: TRBV28
j_call: TRBJ2-5
clone_size: NA

cdr3_aa: ASRDAAGDTQY
v_call: TRBV9
j_call: TRBJ2-3
clone_size: NA

cdr3_aa: SARDVGRVYEQY
v_call: TRBV20-1
j_call: TRBJ2-7
clone_size: NA

cdr3_aa: ASSPWGTTYEQY
v_call: TRBV27
j_call: TRBJ2-7
clone_size: many

cdr3_aa: ASSHSGPNTEAF
v_call: TRBV3-1
j_call: TRBJ1-1
clone_size: NA

cdr3_aa: ASSLRGPRANEQF
v_call: TRBV7-8
j_call: TRBJ2-1
clone_size: few

cdr3_aa: ASSYGKWGESGTDTQY
v_call: TRBV6-5
j_call: TRBJ2-3
clone_size: NA